Listed here are 29 T cell receptor beta chains from one sample, sequenced in a study of cytomegalovirus exposure and HLA in healthy donors. PCR primers comprised 60 Vbeta and 13 Jbeta primers. Some clones are missing from TCRdb's copy, which holds only in-frame ones; the method was immunoSEQ multiplex PCR. The data contain around 230,000 clones, about three quarters of them singletons. Sample: PBMCs. These TCRs come from a male donor in good health and CMV-seronegative.

This clone was picked up a small number of times. This chain links TRBV4-1 with TRBJ2-1; 12 nucleotides agree with TRBD2. CDR1 MGHRA and CDR2 YSYEKL come from the germline V gene. The CDR3 contains 17 residues. With V trimmed by 0 bases and J by 10 bases, 10 bases remained unmatched. CDR3 sequence (DNA): TGCGCCAGCAGCCAAGATGATCTCCTAGCGGGAGGGAGGGAGCAGTTCTTC. Translation gives CASSQDDLLAGGREQFF.

This rearrangement joins TRBV18 to TRBJ2-7, with 7 bases aligning to TRBD1. V lost 3 bases and J lost 0; bases outside the gene matches: 5. The CDR3 consists of 15 residues. Germline V gene sequence: CDR1 KGHSH, CDR2 LQKENI. The CDR3 loop is CASSPSDRPSYEQYF. Here the CDR3 DNA reads TGTGCCAGCTCACCCTCGGACAGGCCCTCCTACGAGCAGTACTTC.

This clone has just a few counts. The J gene is TRBJ2-7, the V gene TRBV7-2; D perhaps matches TRBD2 (6 bases). Germline V gene sequence: CDR1 SGHTA, CDR2 FQGNSA. V lost 4 bases, J lost 3 bases, and 13 bases lay in between. The CDR3 is 14 amino acids. CDR3: CASSSGSYLYEQYF. The CDR3 DNA follows: TGTGCCAGCAGCTCCGGGAGTTACCTCTACGAGCAGTACTTC.

The chain employs TRBV15 and TRBJ2-5, with 10 bases fitting TRBD2. CDR3 length: 15 residues. Looked up from germline, CDR1 is LNHNV and CDR2 is YYDKDF (reference sequence). V lost 4 bases and J lost 1; bases outside the gene matches: 3. CDR3 coding DNA: TGTGCCACCAGCACGACTAGCGGGTTCCAAGAGACCCAGTACTTC. This gives the protein CATSTTSGFQETQYF.

CDR3 sequence (DNA): TGTGCCAGTAGTATGGGCCAGACGAACACTGAAGCTTTCTTT. Residues: CASSMGQTNTEAFF. The chain combines TRBV19 with TRBJ1-1; D remains unclear. The CDR3 consists of 14 residues. Trimming shortened V by 3 bases and J by 1 base, and 9 bases separated the two germline ends. CDR1 and CDR2 (germline): LNHDA, SQIVND (reference sequence). Based on the CDR3 plus reference TRBV19 and TRBJ1-1, the full variable domain is DGGITQSPKYLFRKEGQNVTLSCEQNLNHDAMYWYRQDPGQGLRLIYYSQIVNDFQKGDIAEGYSVSREKKESFPLTVTSAQKNPTAFYLCASSMGQTNTEAFFGQGTRLTVV.

The chain couples TRBV5-6 to TRBJ1-1; D remains ambiguous. The CDR3 consists of 16 residues. Trimming removed 0 bases at V and 2 bases at J, with 14 bases between. The V gene's germline CDR1 is SGHDT and CDR2 YYEEEE. CDR3 loop: CASSLDGSTPNTEAFF. CDR3 bases: TGTGCCAGCAGCTTGGATGGTTCGACACCAAACACTGAAGCTTTCTTT.

The chain links TRBV10-3 to TRBJ2-2; TRBD2 matches at 15 bases. The CDR3 loop spans 18 amino acids. Germline V gives CDR1 ENHRY, CDR2 SYGVKD. The V segment lost 2 bases and the J segment 7 bases; nucleotides outside the gene matches: 8. The CDR3 sequence is CAISEIGLAGGPDGELFF. CDR3 sequence (DNA): TGTGCCATCAGTGAGATCGGACTAGCGGGAGGGCCTGACGGGGAGCTGTTTTTT.

V is TRBV7-2 and J is TRBJ2-1; 7 bases match TRBD1. From germline, CDR1 is SGHTA and CDR2 FQGNSA. CDR3 size: 15 residues. V gave up 3 bases and J gave up 0 bases; unmatched junction bases: 2. The CDR3 nucleotides read TGTGCCAGCAGCTTCCGGGACAGCTCCTACAATGAGCAGTTCTTC. It is translated as CASSFRDSSYNEQFF.

This clone was counted once. The chain links TRBV11-2 to TRBJ2-7; D possibly corresponds to TRBD1 (6 bases). Looked up from germline, CDR1 is SGHAT and CDR2 is FQNNGV. The CDR3 extends over 14 amino acids. V gave up 1 base and J gave up 2 bases, with 9 bases separating them. The CDR3 coding sequence is TGTGCCAGCAGCTTAGTGGACAGTACCTACGAGCAGTACTTC. Its protein is CASSLVDSTYEQYF.

The chain is built from TRBV14 and TRBJ1-3; D is uncertain. V was pared by 6 bases and J by 3 bases, with 15 bases between. This CDR3 spans 15 amino acids. The germline gives CDR1 SGHDN, CDR2 FVKESK. In nucleotides, the CDR3 is TGTGCCAGCAGACGGCGGGGATCCTTTGGAAACACCATATATTTT. It codes for CASRRRGSFGNTIYF.

V and J are TRBV30 and TRBJ1-5; 9 nucleotides match TRBD1. The CDR3 covers 18 residues. Per germline, CDR1 GTSNPN and CDR2 SVGIG (reference sequence). The junction had 12 bases not matched to a gene; V was cut back by 3 bases and J by 0 bases. The CDR3 sequence is CAWRVRGTGLYSNQPQHF. The CDR3, as DNA: TGTGCCTGGAGGGTTCGAGGGACAGGGCTTTATAGCAATCAGCCCCAGCATTTT.

The genes are TRBV9 and TRBJ2-3, with 7 bases that match TRBD1. CDR3 size: 15 residues. Germline CDR1 is SGDLS and CDR2 is YYNGEE. Germline trimming cut 0 bases from V and 2 bases from J; bases unmatched to any gene: 3. CDR3 loop: CASSVAGGPTDTQYF. The CDR3 bases are TGTGCCAGCAGCGTAGCAGGGGGACCCACAGATACGCAGTATTTT.

This clone was found a few times. V is TRBV9 and J is TRBJ2-7; D gene ambiguous. Trimming shortened V by 0 bases and J by 3 bases, and 13 bases separated the two germline ends. This CDR3 region has 15 residues. Germline V lookup: CDR1 SGDLS, CDR2 YYNGEE. The CDR3 nucleotides are TGTGCCAGCAGCGTAGACCCAGAATTTGTCTACGAGCAGTACTTC. It codes for CASSVDPEFVYEQYF.

This clone has only a few counts. The chain carries TRBV28 and TRBJ2-7, with D perhaps TRBD1 (6 bases). Germline-derived CDR1 and CDR2 are MDHEN and SYDVKM. This CDR3 has 17 amino acids. Deletions cut 3 bases from V and 0 bases from J, with 18 bases between. CDR3: CASSFQLRDTSSYEQYF. CDR3 DNA: TGTGCCAGCAGTTTTCAACTCCGGGACACGAGCTCCTACGAGCAGTACTTC.

V gene TRBV5-1 combines with J gene TRBJ2-5; D is possibly TRBD1 (5 bases). The J call may be mistaken, given a closer DNA end match to TRBJ2-7. This CDR3 contains 15 residues. The germline CDR1 and CDR2 sequences are SGHRS and YFSETQ. The CDR3 sequence is CASSTGQEISYEQYF. CDR3 DNA sequence: TGCGCCAGCAGCACCGGACAAGAGATCTCCTACGAGCAGTACTTC.

This chain uses TRBV5-1 with TRBJ2-7, with D tentatively TRBD2 (6 bases). Trimming removed 4 bases at V and 7 bases at J, with 24 bases between. Germline CDR1 SGHRS, CDR2 YFSETQ. There are 16 residues in the CDR3. Here the CDR3 DNA reads TGCGCCAGCAGCCGCCGCACCTCGGGACTGGCTAAGGAGCAGTACTTC. This codes for CASSRRTSGLAKEQYF.

This chain joins TRBV5-4 and TRBJ2-1; D is undetermined. Germline V gene sequence: CDR1 SGHNT, CDR2 YYREEE (reference sequence). The CDR3 runs 13 residues. V lost 0 bases, J lost 6 bases, and 7 bases lay in between. CDR3 DNA: TGTGCCAGCAGCTTGGCTAGTGTCAATGAGCAGTTCTTC. Translating it yields CASSLASVNEQFF.

Turning to this clone: Distinct nucleotide sequences in the sample also encode this CDR3. This chain connects TRBV9 to TRBJ2-2, with D perhaps matching TRBD2 (6 bases). This CDR3 contains 15 residues. The germline V gene has CDR1 SGDLS and CDR2 YYNGEE. The V gene lost 0 bases and the J gene lost 2 bases, with 8 bases spanning the gap. The CDR3 loop is CASSVVGGNTGELFF. The CDR3 region has the DNA TGTGCCAGCAGCGTAGTCGGGGGAAACACCGGGGAGCTGTTTTTT.

This clone was seen once. V and J are TRBV2 and TRBJ2-3; TRBD2 matches 9 bases. The CDR3 totals 16 residues. Germline CDR1 and CDR2: SNHLY and FYNNEI. With 6 bases clipped from V and 3 bases from J, the junction kept 10 bases outside the gene matches. CDR3 coding DNA: TGTGCCAGCAGGAAGGGGACTAGCTCCGGTACAGATACGCAGTATTTT. Its translation: CASRKGTSSGTDTQYF.

This clone was counted once. V is TRBV7-9 and J is TRBJ2-1; TRBD2 aligns across 10 bases. The V gene's germline CDR1 is SEHNR and CDR2 FQNEAQ (reference sequence). CDR3 size: 17 residues. V lost 5 bases and J lost 6; bases outside the gene matches: 13. Here the CDR3 DNA reads TGTGCCAGCAGCATAGGGTCCCTAGCGGGGGACCGCAATGAGCAGTTCTTC. Translation gives CASSIGSLAGDRNEQFF.

V usage is TRBV30 and J usage is TRBJ1-1, with a tentative D call TRBD1 (5 bases). The V end was cut by 5 bases, the J end by 4 bases, with 11 bases between. Germline CDR1 reads GTSNPN; CDR2 reads SVGIG (reference sequence). The CDR3 is made up of 12 amino acids. CDR3 bases: TGTGCCTGGGCTGGGGGGATCACTGAAGCTTTCTTT. It yields the protein CAWAGGITEAFF.

The sample holds one count of this clone. The chain employs TRBV2 and TRBJ2-1, with D perhaps matching TRBD2 (5 bases). This CDR3 has 12 residues. The V gene's germline CDR1 is SNHLY and CDR2 FYNNEI. The germline V and J ends were trimmed by 7 bases and 7 bases, with 11 bases remaining between them. CDR3 region: CASMRAGNEQFF. DNA of the CDR3: TGTGCCAGCATGAGGGCCGGTAATGAGCAGTTCTTC.

CDR3 sequence (DNA): TGTGCCAGTAGTATCGCAGGGGCAGGCTATGGCTACACCTTC. This encodes CASSIAGAGYGYTF. The rearrangement uses TRBV19 and TRBJ1-2; perhaps TRBD1 as D (6 bases). There are 14 residues in the CDR3. Between the trimmed V and J ends, which lost 3 bases and 4 bases, there was a span of 12 bases. Germline assignment: CDR1 LNHDA and CDR2 SQIVND (reference sequence).

The V and J genes are TRBV7-2 and TRBJ2-7, with 12 bases that match TRBD2. Trimming cost V 7 bases and J 9 bases; bases outside gene matches: 4. The CDR3 is made up of 12 amino acids. Germline V gene sequence: CDR1 SGHTA, CDR2 FQGNSA. The CDR3 protein is CASNLAGGRQYF. As DNA, the CDR3 is TGTGCCAGCAACCTAGCGGGGGGGCGGCAGTACTTC. Filled out from reference TRBV7-2 and TRBJ2-7, the complete variable domain reads GAGVSQSPSNKVTEKGKDVELRCDPISGHTALYWYRQSLGQGLEFLIYFQGNSAPDKSGLPSDRFSAERTGGSVSTLTIQRTQQEDSAVYLCASNLAGGRQYFGPGTRLTVT.

In its sample, this clone was seen a few times. The chain joins TRBV7-9 to TRBJ2-1, with 7 bases lining up with TRBD2. V shed 7 bases, J shed 15 bases, and the junction held 9 bases outside the gene matches. This CDR3 is 11 amino acids long. The germline gives CDR1 SEHNR, CDR2 FQNEAQ (reference sequence). CDR3 loop: CASMNRDYPFF. Here the CDR3 DNA reads TGTGCCAGCATGAACCGGGACTACCCGTTCTTC.

The chain employs TRBV29-1 and TRBJ2-3; D is perhaps TRBD1 (5 bases). The CDR3 is 17 amino acids. Trimming took 0 bases from V and 1 from J, leaving 17 bases between them. Germline CDR1 SQVTM, CDR2 ANQGSEA. CDR3 protein: CSVEDPGGASGTDTQYF. As DNA, the CDR3 is TGCAGCGTTGAAGATCCGGGTGGGGCTTCGGGCACAGATACGCAGTATTTT.

This rearrangement joins TRBV27 to TRBJ1-2; TRBD1 might be the D (5 bases). Germline values: CDR1 MNHEY, CDR2 SMNVEV (reference sequence). The length of the CDR3 is 16 residues. V was clipped by 4 bases and J by 3 bases, with 18 bases between them. The CDR3, as DNA: TGTGCCAGCAGTTCCACTCTCGGGGGGAACGACTATGGCTACACCTTC. Its protein product is CASSSTLGGNDYGYTF.

The chain recombines TRBV6-4 with TRBJ2-1; possible D gene TRBD2, 6 bases. The CDR3 extends over 16 amino acids. Germline V CDR1 and CDR2: MRHNA, SNTAGT. V was trimmed by 6 bases and J by 0 bases, leaving 15 bases between them. The CDR3 DNA is TGTGCCAGCAGCCTCGGGGGAGGAGGCTCCTACAATGAGCAGTTCTTC. It is translated as CASSLGGGGSYNEQFF.

J is TRBJ2-2 and V is TRBV30; 9 bases fit TRBD2. The CDR3 extends over 16 amino acids. The junction had 4 bases not matched to a gene; V was cut back by 0 bases and J by 2 bases. Germline lookup yields CDR1 GTSNPN and CDR2 SVGIG (reference sequence). In nucleotides, the CDR3 is TGTGCCTGGAGTGTAGGTCTAGCGGGAAACACCGGGGAGCTGTTTTTT. This codes for CAWSVGLAGNTGELFF.